Reported below is one T cell receptor (beta chain). What it recognizes is unknown. Different DNA sequences within this sample yield the same CDR3. This CDR3 region has 13 residues. Germline V lookup: CDR1 MDHEN, CDR2 SYDVKM. V trimming: 6 bases; J trimming: 5 bases; junction bases outside the gene matches: 6. The data belong to a study of shared clonotypes between healthy human individuals. The table came from immunoSEQ multiplex PCR; TCRdb's copy has only in-frame clones and leaves some out. Of 2 million to 2.5 million clones in the sample, more than 80% were seen once. Study observations and caveats: Tissue TCR repertoires likely differ from these blood-only repertoires.

The clonotype was recovered from a man between 18 and 29 years old in good health. Some clones in this sample may be carry-over from other donors' samples. The chain carries TRBV28 and TRBJ1-2; 7 nucleotides align to TRBD1. Sequencing was performed on naive CD4+ T cells from PBMCs. The subset is: CD45RA+ positively selected. The CDR3 loop is CASSRQGNYGYTF. The CDR3 nucleotides read TGTGCCAGCAGCCGACAGGGTAATTATGGCTACACCTTC.